Described below is a single T cell receptor beta chain sequence and its context. The antigen remains unidentified. With 5 bases clipped from V and 3 bases from J, the junction kept 3 bases outside the gene matches. CDR1 and CDR2 (germline): MNHNS, SASEGT. The CDR3 extends over 13 amino acids. This record belongs to a study of cytomegalovirus exposure and HLA in healthy donors. Across the whole study: Among a few hundred genotyped donors, approximately 80% fell in the Caucasian-associated ancestry cluster. Overall study results and limits: The study had only CMV serostatus as immune exposure information.

In the PCR, 60 Vbeta and 13 Jbeta primers were used. Generated by immunoSEQ multiplex PCR, the TCRdb table keeps only in-frame clones and is missing some. The data contain 200,000 to 250,000 clones, roughly 80% of them singletons. This TCR was sampled from a girl aged 5-17 years in good health and CMV-seronegative. The sample taken for sequencing was PBMCs. The chain carries TRBV6-1 and TRBJ2-5; 7 bases align to TRBD1. In DNA, the CDR3 is TGTGCCAGCAGTACAGGGGCGGAAGAGACCCAGTACTTC. Translating gives CASSTGAEETQYF.